Following are 14 T cell receptor beta chains from one sample sequenced in a study of T cell responses to AZD1222 COVID-19 vaccine. Method: immunoSEQ multiplex PCR; TCRdb's copy keeps in-frame clones and lacks some. This sample yields about 140,000 clones, of which 80% to 95% are seen a single time; around 3.2% belongs to the top ten. Sequencing was performed on peripheral blood, taken on day 0 of AZD1222 vaccination. All receptors come from an adult in good health.

The chain couples TRBV5-1 to TRBJ1-1; D is ambiguous. V lost 0 bases and J lost 7, with 13 bases in between. The germline CDR1 and CDR2 sequences are SGHRS and YFSETQ. The CDR3 runs 14 residues. Written as DNA, the CDR3 is TGCGCCAGCAGCTTGGCTAGGAGGAGTCATGAAGCTTTCTTT. It translates to CASSLARRSHEAFF.

The chain employs TRBV6-1 and TRBJ2-1; D ambiguous. This CDR3 spans 16 amino acids. Trimming stripped 4 bases from V and 7 bases from J, with 20 bases between. Per the germline V gene, CDR1 is MNHNS and CDR2 is SASEGT. This CDR3 reads CASSGTGATRANEQFF. The CDR3 DNA reads as TGTGCCAGCAGTGGGACCGGAGCTACCCGAGCTAATGAGCAGTTCTTC.

The genes are TRBV6-1 and TRBJ2-7; the match to TRBD2 covers 10 bases. The CDR3 consists of 15 residues. The germline gives CDR1 MNHNS, CDR2 SASEGT. J was trimmed by 3 bases and V by 1 base; bases with no gene match: 3. CDR3 nucleotide sequence: TGTGCCAGCAGTGAAGAGCCTAGCGGGAGCTACGAGCAGTACTTC. It specifies CASSEEPSGSYEQYF.

The chain combines TRBV5-1 with TRBJ1-2; possible D gene TRBD1, 6 bases. The V end lost 0 bases, the J end lost 8 bases, and 14 bases lay between the germline ends. From germline, CDR1 is SGHRS and CDR2 YFSETQ. This CDR3 has 14 residues. This CDR3 is CASSLAQGQGGYTF. The CDR3 DNA reads TGCGCCAGCAGCTTGGCGCAGGGGCAGGGCGGCTACACCTTC.

V and J are TRBV27 and TRBJ2-7, with 9 bases aligning to TRBD1. The CDR3 spans 15 residues. The germline V gene encodes CDR1 MNHEY and CDR2 SMNVEV (reference sequence). Trimming removed 4 bases from V and 0 bases from J; junction bases left unmatched: 4. CDR3 region: CASSSRQGGSYEQYF. CDR3 nucleotides: TGTGCCAGCAGTTCCCGACAGGGGGGCTCCTACGAGCAGTACTTC.

The chain recombines TRBV7-3 with TRBJ2-3, with 10 bases identical to TRBD2. This CDR3 is 16 amino acids long. Germline V gives CDR1 SGHTA, CDR2 FQGTGA. J gave up 1 base and V 5 bases, and 6 bases lay outside the gene matches. Here the CDR3 reads CASSLVAGGRTDTQYF. DNA for the CDR3: TGTGCCAGCAGCCTGGTAGCGGGAGGCCGCACAGATACGCAGTATTTT. Drawing the rest from reference TRBV7-3 and TRBJ2-3, the complete variable domain is GAGVSQTPSNKVTEKGKYVELRCDPISGHTALYWYRQSLGQGPEFLIYFQGTGAADDSGLPNDRFFAVRPEGSVSTLKIQRTERGDSAVYLCASSLVAGGRTDTQYFGPGTRLTVL.

The chain links TRBV19 to TRBJ2-7, with 9 bases fitting TRBD1. V lost 7 bases, J lost 3 bases, and 4 bases stayed unmatched. This CDR3 is 13 amino acids long. The germline V gene has CDR1 LNHDA and CDR2 SQIVND (reference sequence). CDR3 sequence (DNA): TGTGCCAGTACGTCGACAGGGGGCTACGAGCAGTACTTC. Translation gives CASTSTGGYEQYF.

V usage is TRBV9 and J usage is TRBJ1-6, with D unclear. The CDR3 is made up of 15 amino acids. Per germline, CDR1 SGDLS and CDR2 YYNGEE. With 3 bases removed from V and 8 bases from J, the gap between germline ends came to 15 bases. CDR3 loop: CASSALTRPDSPLHF. Written as DNA, the CDR3 is TGTGCCAGCAGCGCTTTGACCCGGCCGGATTCACCCCTCCACTTT.

The rearrangement links TRBV5-1 to TRBJ2-5; 10 bases are a match to TRBD1. The CDR3 contains 18 residues. V shed 0 bases, J shed 1 base, and the junction held 9 bases outside the gene matches. Germline-derived CDR1 and CDR2 are SGHRS and YFSETQ. DNA for the CDR3: TGCGCCAGCAGCTTGGCCGCCGGGACAGGGGTTCTCCAAGAGACCCAGTACTTC. This codes for CASSLAAGTGVLQETQYF. The whole variable domain, filled in from reference TRBV5-1 and TRBJ2-5, reads KAGVTQTPRYLIKTRGQQVTLSCSPISGHRSVSWYQQTPGQGLQFLFEYFSETQRNKGNFPGRFSGRQFSNSRSEMNVSTLELGDSALYLCASSLAAGTGVLQETQYFGPGTRLLVL.

Only a few counts were recorded for this clone. The rearrangement joins TRBV15 to TRBJ2-1; 8 bases map to TRBD2. The germline gives CDR1 LNHNV, CDR2 YYDKDF (reference sequence). CDR3 length: 14 amino acids. Trimming removed 0 bases from V and 9 bases from J; junction bases left unmatched: 4. CDR3 sequence (DNA): TGTGCCACCAGCAGAGATAGGCTAGCGGGTGAGCAGTTCTTC. This encodes CATSRDRLAGEQFF.

In this sample, this clone turned up once. The chain is built from TRBV7-9 and TRBJ1-5; 11 positions match TRBD1. V was clipped by 2 bases and J by 4 bases; unmatched bases: 4. Germline CDR1 reads SEHNR; CDR2 reads FQNEAQ (reference sequence). The CDR3 runs to 16 residues. In DNA form, the CDR3 reads TGTGCCAGCAGCTTAAGGGACAGGGGGTGGAATCAGCCCCAGCATTTT. Its protein is CASSLRDRGWNQPQHF.

This clone was picked up one time. J is TRBJ2-7 and V is TRBV12-2; TRBD2 was called by the table and not checked on the DNA. TRBV12-2 is a recognized pseudogene. The CDR3 is 12 residues long. CDR3 nucleotide sequence: TGTGCAAGTCGCATTAAATCTACCGAGCAGTACTTC. Its translation: CASRIKSTEQYF.

The chain links TRBV6-5 to TRBJ1-4; 8 bases align to TRBD1. Losses at the gene ends were 6 bases for V and 7 bases for J; bases not matched to a gene: 10. The CDR3 is 15 residues long. Germline CDR1 is MNHEY and CDR2 is SVGAGI. The chain's CDR3 is CASSPQQGVVEKLFF. The CDR3 DNA is TGTGCCAGCAGCCCCCAACAGGGGGTGGTTGAAAAACTGTTTTTT.

CDR3 sequence reads: CASSVNQGSNYGYTF. The DNA of the CDR3 is TGTGCCAGCAGCGTGAACCAGGGGTCCAACTATGGCTACACCTTC. V and J are TRBV9 and TRBJ1-2, with D possibly TRBD1 on 6 matching bases. This CDR3 is 15 amino acids long. Per germline, CDR1 SGDLS and CDR2 YYNGEE. Trimming removed 2 bases at V and 2 bases at J, with 13 bases between.